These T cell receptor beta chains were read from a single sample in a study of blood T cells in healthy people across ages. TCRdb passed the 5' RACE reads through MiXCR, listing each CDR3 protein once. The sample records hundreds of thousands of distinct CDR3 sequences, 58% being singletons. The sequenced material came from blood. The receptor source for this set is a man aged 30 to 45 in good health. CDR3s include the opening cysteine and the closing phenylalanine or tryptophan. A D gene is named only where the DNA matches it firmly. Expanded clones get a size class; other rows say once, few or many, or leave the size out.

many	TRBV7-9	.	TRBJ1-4	TGTGCCAGCAGCTCCAATAACGCTGAAAAACTGTTTTTT	CASSSNNAEKLFF
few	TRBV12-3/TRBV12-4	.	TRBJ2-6	TGTGCCAGCCGGGGGGCCAACGTCCTGACTTTC	CASRGANVLTF
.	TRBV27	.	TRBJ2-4	TGTGCCAGCAGGGAAGCCCGAATGGGGGGAGTGGAAGGTGGTGAGCAGTACTTC	CASREARMGGVEGGEQYF
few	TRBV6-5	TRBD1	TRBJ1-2	TGTGCCAGCAGTTACTCAACAGGGGGCAACTATGGCTACACCTTC	CASSYSTGGNYGYTF
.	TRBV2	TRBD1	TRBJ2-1	TGTGCCAGCCTCGGACAGGGATACGGTGAGCAGTTCTTC	CASLGQGYGEQFF
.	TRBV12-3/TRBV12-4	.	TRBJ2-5	TGTGCCAGCAGGCGTTTCGTGGGGGAGACCCAGTACTTC	CASRRFVGETQYF
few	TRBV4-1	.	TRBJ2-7	TGCGCCAGCAGCCAGGGGAAAACGGACTCCTACGAGCAGTACTTC	CASSQGKTDSYEQYF
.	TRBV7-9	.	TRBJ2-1	TGTGCCAGCAGCTTAGATTCAGGGCCACCCAATAAGTTCTTC	CASSLDSGPPNKFF
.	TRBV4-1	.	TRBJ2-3	TGCGCCAGCAGCCAAGAAGGGGAGGCCCCAGATACGCAGTATTTT	CASSQEGEAPDTQYF
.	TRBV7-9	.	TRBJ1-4	TGTGCCAGCAGCTTAGAGAATGAAAAACTGTTTTTT	CASSLENEKLFF
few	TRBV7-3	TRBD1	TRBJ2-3	TGTGCCAGCAGCCCCCATCGGGGGACAGGGGGAGATACGCAGTATTTT	CASSPHRGTGGDTQYF
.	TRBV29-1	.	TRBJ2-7	TGCAGCGTTGAAGATTTCACGGACGGCGAGGATCAGGCGTCCTACGAGCAGTACTTC	CSVEDFTDGEDQASYEQYF